This is a list of T cell receptor beta chains from one sample in a study of blood T cell repertoires in COVID-19. This table comes from immunoSEQ multiplex PCR, and its TCRdb copy is limited to in-frame clones, with some not included. The sample carries more than 100,000 clones, about 79% recorded once. Sequenced material: peripheral blood. The receptors here all came from a woman in her 70s with acute or convalescent COVID-19. Both conserved end residues are part of each CDR3. A D gene is named only where the DNA matches it firmly. The size entry is marked missing in some rows and otherwise reads once, few, many or a size class.

-	TRBJ1-2	TRBV5-8	TRBD1	CASSFSGGSTRGYTF	TGTGCCAGCAGCTTCTCAGGGGGCAGTACCAGGGGCTACACCTTC
once	TRBJ2-3	TRBV20-1	-	CSASVGVPRTDTQYF	TGCAGTGCTAGTGTAGGGGTCCCACGCACAGATACGCAGTATTTT
-	TRBJ1-1	TRBV7-9	-	CASSPGGPNTEAFF	TGTGCCAGCAGTCCCGGGGGGCCGAACACTGAAGCTTTCTTT
-	TRBJ2-3	TRBV4-3	-	CASSQGGGWDTQYF	TGCGCCAGCAGCCAGGGCGGAGGGTGGGATACGCAGTATTTT
-	TRBJ2-5	TRBV9	TRBD1	CASSVATGGQETQYF	TGTGCCAGCAGCGTAGCTACAGGGGGGCAAGAGACCCAGTACTTC
-	TRBJ1-2	TRBV19	TRBD1	CASTAGTGGGSYGYTF	TGTGCCAGTACCGCTGGGACAGGGGGCGGTAGCTATGGCTACACCTTC
-	TRBJ2-3	TRBV5-1	TRBD2	CASSSGTSGGTDTQYF	TGCGCCAGCAGCTCAGGGACTAGCGGGGGCACAGATACGCAGTATTTT
few	TRBJ1-2	TRBV5-4	TRBD1	CASSLPYGQGRSAGYTF	TGTGCCAGCAGCTTGCCCTATGGACAGGGGAGAAGTGCTGGCTACACCTTC
once	TRBJ1-4	TRBV4-3	-	CASSQAWSGGSTNEKLFF	TGCGCCAGCAGCCAAGCGTGGTCAGGAGGTTCAACTAATGAAAAACTGTTTTTT
-	TRBJ2-7	TRBV30	TRBD1	CAWSVGGTGVYEQYF	TGTGCCTGGAGTGTAGGAGGGACAGGGGTCTACGAGCAGTACTTC
many	TRBJ1-1	TRBV13	-	CASSPRQNMNTEAFF	TGTGCCAGCAGCCCACGACAGAACATGAACACTGAAGCTTTCTTT
-	TRBJ1-2	TRBV5-6	TRBD1	CASSQGVTNYGYTF	TGTGCCAGCAGCCAGGGGGTCACTAACTATGGCTACACCTTC
-	TRBJ1-2	TRBV6-2/TRBV6-3	TRBD1	CASSYPGQGFYGYTF	TGTGCCAGCAGTTACCCGGGACAGGGGTTCTATGGCTACACCTTC
-	TRBJ2-1	TRBV5-5	TRBD2	CASSLVPGGPNEQFF	TGTGCCAGCAGCTTGGTCCCGGGGGGGCCCAATGAGCAGTTCTTC
-	TRBJ1-1	TRBV7-6	-	CASSSIRGGRRTEAFF	TGTGCCAGCAGCTCAATCCGCGGGGGGCGAAGGACTGAAGCTTTCTTT
-	TRBJ2-3	TRBV5-4	TRBD2	CASSLGLAGPGVDTQYF	TGTGCCAGCAGCTTGGGTTTAGCGGGGCCGGGGGTAGATACGCAGTATTTT
few	TRBJ2-5	TRBV5-1	-	CASSLRTVETQYF	TGCGCCAGCAGCCTCCGGACAGTAGAGACCCAGTACTTC
-	TRBJ2-5	TRBV30	TRBD2	CAWSVLGRGSQTQYF	TGTGCCTGGAGTGTATTGGGGCGGGGGTCTCAGACCCAGTACTTC
-	TRBJ1-2	TRBV28	-	CASSQGTHGYTF	TGTGCCAGCAGTCAGGGTACGCATGGCTACACCTTC
-	TRBJ1-5	TRBV19	TRBD1	CASRRDSGGNQPQHF	TGTGCCAGTAGAAGGGACAGTGGGGGCAATCAGCCCCAGCATTTT
-	TRBJ1-5	TRBV5-1	TRBD1	CASSTGTGSFSNQPQHF	TGCGCCAGCAGCACAGGGACAGGGAGCTTTAGCAATCAGCCCCAGCATTTT
once	TRBJ1-1	TRBV29-1	-	CSALRGGGNTEAFF	TGCAGCGCTCTACGCGGGGGCGGGAACACTGAAGCTTTCTTT
-	TRBJ1-2	TRBV11-3	TRBD1	CASSSGQGISYTF	TGTGCCAGCAGCTCGGGACAGGGTATAAGCTACACCTTC
-	TRBJ1-4	TRBV4-1	-	CASSQDPGTNEKLFF	TGCGCCAGCAGCCAAGACCCAGGGACTAATGAAAAACTGTTTTTT
-	TRBJ1-2	TRBV12-3/TRBV12-4	-	CASTTSTGRGYTF	TGTGCCAGCACCACCTCGACAGGAAGGGGCTACACCTTC
few	TRBJ1-5	TRBV11-2	-	CASSLDLAVSNQPQHF	TGTGCCAGCAGCTTAGATCTGGCCGTTAGCAATCAGCCCCAGCATTTT
-	TRBJ2-1	TRBV6-4	TRBD1	CASSDSGQGKQFF	TGTGCCAGCAGTGACTCGGGACAGGGCAAGCAGTTCTTC
-	TRBJ1-2	TRBV5-6	-	CARGMGGNGYTF	TGTGCCCGCGGGATGGGGGGGAATGGCTACACCTTC
-	TRBJ2-2	TRBV7-6	-	CASSLEPYRETGELFF	TGTGCCAGCAGCTTGGAACCATACAGGGAAACCGGGGAGCTGTTTTTT
few	TRBJ2-7	TRBV19	TRBD2	CASSRTSGLYEQYF	TGTGCCAGTAGTAGGACTAGCGGACTCTACGAGCAGTACTTC
few	TRBJ1-1	TRBV5-8	-	CASSLVASSLRSTEAFF	TGTGCCAGCAGCTTGGTTGCTTCCTCCCTTCGGAGCACTGAAGCTTTCTTT
-	TRBJ2-3	TRBV5-1	TRBD1	CASSTTGTGFTDTQYF	TGCGCCAGCAGCACAACCGGGACAGGTTTCACAGATACGCAGTATTTT
-	TRBJ1-2	TRBV6-5	-	CASNFWGQGYGYTF	TGTGCCAGCAACTTCTGGGGGCAAGGCTATGGCTACACCTTC
-	TRBJ2-5	TRBV23-1	-	CASSHGGSAVETQYF	TGCGCCAGCAGTCACGGAGGATCAGCCGTAGAGACCCAGTACTTC
few	TRBJ1-1	TRBV18	-	CASSLDWSTEAFF	TGTGCCAGCTCACTGGACTGGAGCACTGAAGCTTTCTTT
-	TRBJ1-1	TRBV25-1	-	CASASPDGGKNTEAFF	TGTGCCAGCGCCTCTCCAGATGGGGGGAAGAACACTGAAGCTTTCTTT
-	TRBJ2-3	TRBV9	-	CASSAAPPGLRTDTQYF	TGTGCCAGCAGCGCCGCCCCCCCCGGGTTACGCACAGATACGCAGTATTTT
few	TRBJ1-3	TRBV14	-	CASSQHRVGNTIYF	TGTGCCAGCAGCCAACACAGGGTTGGAAACACCATATATTTT
-	TRBJ1-1	TRBV4-1	-	CASSQQLQKNTEAFF	TGCGCCAGCAGCCAACAATTACAGAAGAACACTGAAGCTTTCTTT
-	TRBJ1-1	TRBV7-8	-	CASSSTNLNTEAFF	TGTGCCAGCAGCTCGACAAACCTGAACACTGAAGCTTTCTTT
-	TRBJ1-1	TRBV5-5	-	CASSSGRFSSEAFF	TGTGCCAGCAGCTCGGGTCGTTTTTCGTCTGAAGCTTTCTTT
-	TRBJ1-1	TRBV5-1	-	CASSLGSQLMNTEAFF	TGCGCCAGCAGCTTGGGGTCTCAACTTATGAACACTGAAGCTTTCTTT
-	TRBJ1-2	TRBV7-2	-	CASSPYPRNYGYTF	TGTGCCAGCAGCCCCTACCCGAGGAACTATGGCTACACCTTC
-	TRBJ1-6	TRBV5-1	-	CASSPMTGGYNSPLHF	TGCGCCAGCAGCCCGATGACCGGGGGGTATAATTCACCCCTCCACTTT
-	TRBJ1-1	TRBV12-3/TRBV12-4	TRBD1	CASRPDRGAEAFF	TGTGCCAGCAGACCAGACAGGGGCGCTGAAGCTTTCTTT
-	TRBJ2-5	TRBV3-1/TRBV3-2	-	CASRAQGGLETQYF	TGTGCCAGCAGAGCCCAGGGGGGATTGGAGACCCAGTACTTC
-	TRBJ1-1	TRBV5-4	-	CASSLQGRRNTEAFF	TGTGCCAGCAGCTTACAGGGTCGAAGGAACACTGAAGCTTTCTTT
-	TRBJ1-1	TRBV7-2	TRBD1	CASSMDRGGTEAFF	TGTGCCAGCAGCATGGACAGGGGGGGCACTGAAGCTTTCTTT
-	TRBJ2-2	TRBV19	TRBD1	CASSMGRGQTGELFF	TGTGCCAGTAGTATGGGCAGGGGGCAGACCGGGGAGCTGTTTTTT
many	TRBJ1-6	TRBV11-3	-	CASSLAPGGNSPLHF	TGTGCCAGCAGCTTAGCCCCGGGAGGGAATTCACCCCTCCACTTT
-	TRBJ2-3	TRBV6-2/TRBV6-3	TRBD2	CASSYGLAVSFTDTQYF	TGTGCCAGCAGTTACGGTCTAGCGGTTTCTTTCACAGATACGCAGTATTTT
-	TRBJ1-1	TRBV9	-	CASSVSSIAGVTEAFF	TGTGCCAGCAGCGTATCGTCAATTGCAGGGGTCACTGAAGCTTTCTTT
-	TRBJ1-3	TRBV19	-	CASTRGGSGNTIYF	TGTGCCAGTACCCGAGGTGGCTCTGGAAACACCATATATTTT
-	TRBJ2-5	TRBV19	-	CASSIPWGQKETQYF	TGTGCCAGTAGTATCCCATGGGGGCAGAAGGAGACCCAGTACTTC
-	TRBJ1-3	TRBV7-2	-	CASSLFRGSGNTIYF	TGTGCCAGCAGCCTATTTAGGGGCTCTGGAAACACCATATATTTT
-	TRBJ2-1	TRBV7-9	TRBD1	CASSLVNRGIGNEQFF	TGTGCCAGCAGCTTAGTTAACAGGGGAATTGGGAATGAGCAGTTCTTC
-	TRBJ1-1	TRBV18	-	CASSDDGNRSEAFF	TGTGCCAGCTCAGACGACGGGAATCGTTCTGAAGCTTTCTTT
-	TRBJ2-2	TRBV5-1	TRBD2	CASSSGTSGYTGELFF	TGCGCCAGCAGCTCCGGGACTAGCGGGTACACCGGGGAGCTGTTTTTT
-	TRBJ2-3	TRBV30	-	CAWSPPGTDTQYF	TGTGCCTGGAGTCCTCCAGGGACAGATACGCAGTATTTT